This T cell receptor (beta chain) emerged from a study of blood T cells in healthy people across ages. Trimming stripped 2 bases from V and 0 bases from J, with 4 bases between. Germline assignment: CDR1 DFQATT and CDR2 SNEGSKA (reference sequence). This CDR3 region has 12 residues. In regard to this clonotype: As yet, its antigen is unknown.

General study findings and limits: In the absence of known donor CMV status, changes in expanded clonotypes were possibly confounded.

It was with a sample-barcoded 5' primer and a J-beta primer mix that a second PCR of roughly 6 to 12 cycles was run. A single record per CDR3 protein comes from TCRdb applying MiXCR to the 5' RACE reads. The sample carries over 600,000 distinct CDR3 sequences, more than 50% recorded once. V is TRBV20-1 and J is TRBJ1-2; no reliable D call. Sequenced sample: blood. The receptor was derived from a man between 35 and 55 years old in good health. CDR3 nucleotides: TGCAGTGCTAGAAGCCCTAACTATGGCTACACCTTC. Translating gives CSARSPNYGYTF.